This T cell receptor (beta chain) stems from a study of T cell repertoires in cytomegalovirus infection. TCRdb fed the reads into MiXCR, producing one record per CDR3 protein. Counted here are 680,000 or so distinct CDR3 sequences, about 33% occurring once; the ten biggest clones make up roughly 18%. In germline, CDR1 is SGHDT, CDR2 YYEEEE. CDR3 length: 16 amino acids. Trimming took off 1 base at V and 2 bases at J, with 15 bases between the two ends. Turning to this clonotype: What it binds is not known.

This sequence joins TRBV5-6 and TRBJ1-2; D is unclear. This clonotype was sampled from a human donor in good health (CMV status not recorded). Some clones in this sample may be carry-over from other donors' samples. The sample was cultured PBMCs, taken from culture after CMV antigen stimulation. CDR3 coding DNA: TGTGCCAGCAGCTTGTTTCAGACTTCCGTCAACTATGGCTACACCTTC. It encodes CASSLFQTSVNYGYTF.